These 27 T cell receptor beta chains were sequenced from one sample in a study of T cells in Graves' hyperthyroidism and ophthalmopathy. Amplification of TCR beta CDR3 regions was performed using RNA transcripts as template. When the TCR CDR3 underwent first-round RT-PCR, the HTBI primer set was used. From the multiplex PCR reads, TCRdb called clonotypes with MiXCR, one entry per CDR3 protein. The sample consists of around 480,000 distinct CDR3 sequences, around 15% of them appearing once. The specimen was blood. These receptor sequences come from a woman aged 18 to 35 with Graves' hyperthyroidism.

V is TRBV20-1 and J is TRBJ1-2; no firm D call. This CDR3 region has 13 residues. Trimming stripped 0 bases from V and 7 bases from J, with 12 bases between. CDR1 and CDR2 from the germline V gene are DFQATT and SNEGSKA (reference sequence). The CDR3 region has the DNA TGCAGTGCTAGAGATGCAAGGAGCGCTGGCTACACCTTC. Translated: CSARDARSAGYTF.

This clonotype was detected many times. The gene calls are TRBV15 and TRBJ2-1; D unclear. The CDR3 contains 14 residues. Germline V gene sequence: CDR1 LNHNV, CDR2 YYDKDF (reference sequence). Deletions cut 5 bases from V and 0 bases from J, with 8 bases between. CDR3 residues: CATSREISYNEQFF. DNA of the CDR3: TGTGCCACCAGCCGCGAGATCTCCTACAATGAGCAGTTCTTC. The complete variable domain, with remaining parts taken from reference TRBV15 and TRBJ2-1, reads DAMVIQNPRYQVTQFGKPVTLSCSQTLNHNVMYWYQQKSSQAPKLLFHYYDKDFNNEADTPDNFQSRRPNTSFCFLDIRSPGLGDTAMYLCATSREISYNEQFFGPGTRLTVL.

This rearrangement joins TRBV9 to TRBJ1-5; D is possibly TRBD1 (5 bases). Germline values: CDR1 SGDLS, CDR2 YYNGEE. V was shortened by 4 bases and J by 11 bases, with 16 bases between the two germline ends. The CDR3 spans 13 residues. CDR3 in amino acids: CASSPGRMGAQHF. In DNA form, the CDR3 reads TGTGCCAGCAGCCCTGGTCGGATGGGGGCCCAGCATTTT. Full variable domain (outside the CDR3, taken from reference TRBV9 and TRBJ1-5): DSGVTQTPKHLITATGQRVTLRCSPRSGDLSVYWYQQSLDQGLQFLIQYYNGEERAKGNILERFSAQQFPDLHSELNLSSLELGDSALYFCASSPGRMGAQHFGDGTRLSIL.

This clonotype came up many times. The junction does not match germline at one end; this may be a read error. This rearrangement joins TRBV13 to TRBJ2-7, with D possibly matching TRBD1 (5 bases). Germline loops: CDR1 PRHDT, CDR2 FYEKMQ (reference sequence). The CDR3 contains 16 residues. CDR3 in amino acids: CASSLGWQGKDYEQYF. The CDR3 nucleotides read TGTGCCAGCAGCCTAGGGTGGCAGGGAAAAGACTACGAGCAGTACTTC.

There are many counts of this clonotype. The chain combines TRBV27 with TRBJ2-1; D might be TRBD1 (5 bases). Trimming shortened V by 5 bases and J by 4 bases, and 12 bases separated the two germline ends. From germline, CDR1 is MNHEY and CDR2 SMNVEV (reference sequence). The CDR3 has 14 residues. This chain's CDR3 is CASSRTGFYNEQFF. In nucleotides, the CDR3 is TGTGCCAGCAGTAGAACAGGATTTTACAATGAGCAGTTCTTC.

There are many counts of this clonotype. The J gene is TRBJ1-2, the V gene TRBV12-3 or TRBV12-4, with 10 bases lining up with TRBD1. V shed 6 bases, J shed 6 bases, and the junction held 4 bases outside the gene matches. This CDR3 comprises 13 residues. CDR3 DNA: TGTGCCAGCAGGCCGGGACAGGGGAATGGCTACACCTTC. This gives the protein CASRPGQGNGYTF.

This clonotype was detected many times. The V gene is TRBV27, the J gene TRBJ2-7; D might be TRBD2 (5 bases). Trimming cost V 3 bases and J 2 bases, with 11 bases left between them. CDR3 length: 14 amino acids. Germline CDR1 is MNHEY and CDR2 is SMNVEV (reference sequence). CDR3 coding DNA: TGTGCCAGCAGTTTCGGGATACGGCCCTACGAGCAGTACTTC. Translating it yields CASSFGIRPYEQYF.

Only a few counts were recorded for this clonotype. This chain's CDR3 is CASSPRVRLSYEQYF. Here the CDR3 DNA reads TGTGCCAGCAGCCCCCGGGTGCGCCTCTCCTACGAGCAGTACTTC. The genes are TRBV6-2 or TRBV6-3 and TRBJ2-7, with unresolved D. The germline V and J ends were trimmed by 6 bases and 0 bases, with 15 bases remaining between them. Per germline, CDR1 MNHEY and CDR2 SVGEGT. The CDR3 runs 15 residues.

This clonotype was observed many times. The rearrangement joins TRBV7-9 to TRBJ2-1; possibly TRBD1 for D (6 bases). The CDR3 is made up of 13 amino acids. V was cut by 5 bases and J by 6 bases, with 11 bases left in between. CDR1 is SEHNR, CDR2 FQNEAQ, per germline (reference sequence). The DNA of the CDR3 is TGTGCCAGCAGCGTCGGACAGTTCAATGAGCAGTTCTTC. This sequence encodes CASSVGQFNEQFF. Complete variable domain (other parts from reference TRBV7-9 and TRBJ2-1): DTGVSQNPRHKITKRGQNVTFRCDPISEHNRLYWYRQTLGQGPEFLTYFQNEAQLEKSRLLSDRFSAERPKGSFSTLEIQRTEQGDSAMYLCASSVGQFNEQFFGPGTRLTVL.

Ten or more counts support this clonotype. The V and J genes are TRBV12-3 or TRBV12-4 and TRBJ1-1, with D hard to call. This CDR3 contains 12 residues. The V and J ends lost 6 bases and 5 bases respectively, with 10 bases between them. The CDR3 sequence is CASSPYGTEAFF. The CDR3 DNA reads as TGTGCCAGCAGCCCGTATGGGACTGAAGCTTTCTTT.

This clonotype was counted many times. CDR3 amino acids: CASSSPRTSGSDEQFF. Written as DNA, the CDR3 is TGTGCCAGCAGTTCGCCCCGGACTAGCGGGAGCGATGAGCAGTTCTTC. The chain recombines TRBV27 with TRBJ2-1; TRBD2 agrees at 13 bases. V dropped 4 bases and J dropped 8; count of bases not matched to a gene: 8. The CDR3 runs to 16 residues. Germline V gives CDR1 MNHEY, CDR2 SMNVEV (reference sequence).

This clonotype was recorded many times. The J gene is TRBJ2-1, the V gene TRBV11-2; TRBD2 is a possible D gene (6 bases). The CDR3 runs to 16 residues. Between the trimmed V and J ends, which lost 1 base and 0 bases, there was a span of 10 bases. Germline CDR1 SGHAT, CDR2 FQNNGV. The CDR3, as DNA: TGTGCCAGCAGCTTAGGTGTGGGACTCTCCTACAATGAGCAGTTCTTC. Encoded protein: CASSLGVGLSYNEQFF.

The V call is TRBV5-8, the J call TRBJ2-7; tentatively, D is TRBD2 (5 bases). CDR1 is SGHTS and CDR2 is YDEGEE in the germline V gene. The CDR3 extends over 14 amino acids. As DNA, the CDR3 is TGTGCGAGGGCACTATGGGATCCATCCTACGAGCAGTACTTC. It translates to CARALWDPSYEQYF.

This clonotype has at least ten counts. V gene TRBV6-1 combines with J gene TRBJ2-5; 16 positions match TRBD2. The V segment lost 4 bases and the J segment 7 bases; nucleotides outside the gene matches: 9. This CDR3 comprises 17 residues. From germline, CDR1 is MNHNS and CDR2 SASEGT. CDR3 sequence reads: CASSASGLAGGPGTQYF. CDR3 nucleotide sequence: TGTGCCAGCAGTGCCTCGGGACTAGCGGGAGGGCCAGGGACCCAGTACTTC.

This clonotype was counted many times. The chain links TRBV6-1 to TRBJ2-2; 8 bases align to TRBD2. Germline lookup yields CDR1 MNHNS and CDR2 SASEGT. The CDR3 loop spans 15 amino acids. J was trimmed by 6 bases and V by 7 bases; bases with no gene match: 10. CDR3 residues: CASTPYPGGSGELFF. The CDR3 region has the DNA TGTGCCAGCACTCCCTACCCGGGAGGGTCCGGGGAGCTGTTTTTT.

This clonotype has ten or more counts. The rearrangement links TRBV9 to TRBJ2-7; D is unresolved. With 0 bases removed from V and 3 bases from J, the gap between germline ends came to 7 bases. This CDR3 is built from 13 residues. Looked up from germline, CDR1 is SGDLS and CDR2 is YYNGEE. The CDR3 spells CASSVASDYEQYF. DNA of the CDR3: TGTGCCAGCAGCGTAGCGTCTGACTACGAGCAGTACTTC.

In its sample, this clonotype was seen a few times. This chain uses TRBV18 with TRBJ1-5; the match to TRBD1 covers 9 bases. Germline CDR1 and CDR2: KGHSH and LQKENI. Losses at the gene ends were 4 bases for V and 7 bases for J; bases not matched to a gene: 5. The CDR3 is 14 amino acids. CDR3 sequence: CASSHRDRDQPQHF. The CDR3 bases are TGTGCCAGCTCACACCGGGACAGGGACCAGCCCCAGCATTTT. The complete variable domain, with remaining parts taken from reference TRBV18 and TRBJ1-5, reads NAGVMQNPRHLVRRRGQEARLRCSPMKGHSHVYWYRQLPEEGLKFMVYLQKENIIDESGMPKERFSAEFPKEGPSILRIQQVVRGDSAAYFCASSHRDRDQPQHFGDGTRLSIL.

This clonotype was picked up many times. The chain links TRBV20-1 to TRBJ2-5, with TRBD2 matching 7 bases. This CDR3 is 15 amino acids long. Trimming removed 1 base from V and 2 bases from J; junction bases left unmatched: 7. Germline lookup yields CDR1 DFQATT and CDR2 SNEGSKA (reference sequence). The CDR3 region has the DNA TGCAGTGCTAGAGGGGGAGCGGGGTTACAAGAGACCCAGTACTTC. Protein product: CSARGGAGLQETQYF.

The table lists this clonotype with many counts. The V gene is TRBV11-2, the J gene TRBJ2-1; D is unclear. Germline V gene data show CDR1 as SGHAT and CDR2 as FQNNGV. The V end lost 4 bases, the J end lost 5 bases, and 9 bases lay between the germline ends. The CDR3 has 13 residues. The DNA for the CDR3 is TGTGCCAGCAGCTCGACCCCAGACAATGAGCAGTTCTTC. It translates to CASSSTPDNEQFF. The variable domain in full, completed from reference TRBV11-2 and TRBJ2-1, reads EAGVAQSPRYKIIEKRQSVAFWCNPISGHATLYWYQQILGQGPKLLIQFQNNGVVDDSQLPKDRFSAERLKGVDSTLKIQPAKLEDSAVYLCASSSTPDNEQFFGPGTRLTVL.

The gene calls are TRBV14 and TRBJ2-1; 9 positions agree with TRBD1. CDR3 length: 16 residues. With 3 bases clipped from V and 4 bases from J, the junction kept 7 bases outside the gene matches. Germline CDR1 reads SGHDN; CDR2 reads FVKESK. The DNA of the CDR3 is TGTGCCAGCAGCCATTGGACGGGACAGGGTTACAATGAGCAGTTCTTC. This codes for CASSHWTGQGYNEQFF.

This clonotype has at least ten counts. The chain uses TRBV14 and TRBJ2-1; D is ambiguous. Germline V gives CDR1 SGHDN, CDR2 FVKESK. Between the trimmed V and J ends, which lost 5 bases and 6 bases, there was a span of 17 bases. There are 15 residues in the CDR3. The CDR3 coding sequence is TGTGCCAGCAGCAAAGCCCTCGGTGGGGTCAATGAGCAGTTCTTC. It is translated as CASSKALGGVNEQFF.

The rearrangement uses TRBV18 and TRBJ1-1, with D possibly being TRBD1 (5 bases). V was trimmed by 2 bases and J by 5 bases, leaving 12 bases between them. The CDR3 runs to 14 residues. The germline V gene has CDR1 KGHSH and CDR2 LQKENI. The DNA of the CDR3 is TGTGCCAGCTCACCAAAGCAAGGGGATACTGAAGCTTTCTTT. Its translation: CASSPKQGDTEAFF.

This clonotype has ten or more counts. The chain uses TRBV12-3 or TRBV12-4 and TRBJ2-7, with D perhaps matching TRBD1 or TRBD2 (5 bases each). This CDR3 region has 14 residues. Trimming left V 4 bases short and J 7 bases short, with 17 bases between. CDR3 coding DNA: TGTGCCAGCAGTTCCCGAGAGGGGCGAAGGGAGCAGTACTTC. Residues: CASSSREGRREQYF.

This rearrangement joins TRBV20-1 to TRBJ2-2, with D perhaps matching TRBD1 (6 bases). The V end lost 2 bases, the J end lost 5 bases, and 15 bases lay between the germline ends. Germline V CDR1 and CDR2: DFQATT, SNEGSKA (reference sequence). This CDR3 has 15 residues. The CDR3 bases are TGCAGTGCTAGAAGGAAAGGGGGAGAGACCGGGGAGCTGTTTTTT. It is translated as CSARRKGGETGELFF.

This clonotype was counted only a few times. The J gene is TRBJ1-5, the V gene TRBV6-2 or TRBV6-3; D not resolved. V lost 2 bases and J 1 base, leaving 12 bases between the germline ends. The CDR3 totals 16 residues. Per the germline V gene, CDR1 is MNHEY and CDR2 is SVGEGT. The CDR3 DNA reads TGTGCCAGCAGTTACGAGGCCAGCCTGAGCAATCAGCCCCAGCATTTT. Its translation: CASSYEASLSNQPQHF.

This clonotype is a singleton in its sample. The rearrangement links TRBV6-5 to TRBJ2-7; D is unresolved. V was clipped by 4 bases and J by 5 bases, with 9 bases between them. Per germline, CDR1 MNHEY and CDR2 SVGAGI. CDR3 length: 12 amino acids. The CDR3 region has the DNA TGTGCCAGCAGTTCCCGGCAGGACGAGCAGTACGTC. Translation: CASSSRQDEQYV.

The sample holds many counts of this clonotype. The chain carries TRBV11-2 and TRBJ2-3; TRBD1 agrees at 7 bases. The V and J ends lost 6 bases and 4 bases, in that order; junction bases with no gene match: 4. The CDR3 loop spans 13 amino acids. CDR1 is SGHAT and CDR2 is FQNNGV in the germline V gene. The CDR3 coding sequence is TGTGCCAGCAGAACACAGGGGTCAGATACGCAGTATTTT. Amino acids: CASRTQGSDTQYF.